The present TCR beta chain was sequenced within a study of circulating CD8 cells and anti-PD-1 response in melanoma. Study context: Responders had complete or partial responses; non-responders had stable or progressive disease.

By share, this clonotype ranks as large. The CDR3 is 14 residues long. The junction had 4 bases not matched to a gene; V was cut back by 4 bases and J by 6 bases. Germline assignment: CDR1 SGHTA and CDR2 FQGTGA. The QIAseq Immune Repertoire TCR panel built the libraries from roughly 15 ng of total RNA. TCRdb re-derived calls from the reads in MiXCR, one entry per CDR3 protein. The sample records about 440 distinct CDR3 sequences, 5.7% being singletons. From live CD3+CD8+TCRalphabeta+ cells, four PD-1 and/or TIGIT subsets were sorted. The gene calls are TRBV7-3 and TRBJ1-5, with TRBD1 matching 9 bases. This sample comprised CD8+ T cells from PBMCs, obtained at baseline or after one month of anti-PD-1 therapy (not recorded which). The receptor comes from a human donor with melanoma. For the CDR3, the DNA is TGTGCCAGCAGCTCAACAGGGGGCAGTCAGCCCCAGCATTTT. This sequence encodes CASSSTGGSQPQHF.